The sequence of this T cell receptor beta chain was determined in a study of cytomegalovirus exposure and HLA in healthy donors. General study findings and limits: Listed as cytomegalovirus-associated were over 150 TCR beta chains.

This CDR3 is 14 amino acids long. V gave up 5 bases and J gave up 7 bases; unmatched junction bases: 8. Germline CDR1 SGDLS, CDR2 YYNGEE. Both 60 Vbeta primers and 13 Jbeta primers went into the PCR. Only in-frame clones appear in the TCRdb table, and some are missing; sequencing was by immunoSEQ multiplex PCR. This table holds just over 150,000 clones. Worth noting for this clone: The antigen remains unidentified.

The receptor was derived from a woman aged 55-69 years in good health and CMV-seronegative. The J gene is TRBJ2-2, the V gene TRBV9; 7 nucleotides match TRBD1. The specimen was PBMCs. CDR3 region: CASRRQGPSGELFF. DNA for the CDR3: TGTGCCAGCAGGAGACAGGGACCGAGCGGGGAGCTGTTTTTT. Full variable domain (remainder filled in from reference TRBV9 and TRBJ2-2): DSGVTQTPKHLITATGQRVTLRCSPRSGDLSVYWYQQSLDQGLQFLIQYYNGEERAKGNILERFSAQQFPDLHSELNLSSLELGDSALYFCASRRQGPSGELFFGEGSRLTVL.